The 21 T cell receptor beta chains below were found in one sample sequenced in a study of T-cell reconstitution after alpha-beta-depleted transplantation in children. For TCRbeta, the library was prepared with unique molecular identifiers. TCRdb reprocessed the PCR reads via MiXCR and lists one record per CDR3 protein. Of about 870,000 distinct CDR3 sequences listed, 16% are singletons. The sample in question was PBMCs, mostly from graft donor cells, obtained 360 days after TCRalphabeta/CD19-depleted stem cell transplant. These TCRs come from a male patient between 5 and 17 years old who had a stem cell transplant for acute lymphoblastic leukemia, so the T cells may come from the graft donor.

V gene TRBV27 combines with J gene TRBJ1-1; D may be TRBD1 (5 bases). V lost 4 bases and J 1 base, leaving 16 bases between the germline ends. There are 16 residues in the CDR3. The germline V gene has CDR1 MNHEY and CDR2 SMNVEV (reference sequence). The CDR3 protein is CASSSLEVGANTEAFF. The CDR3 nucleotides read TGTGCCAGCAGTTCCCTCGAGGTAGGGGCGAACACTGAAGCTTTCTTT.

The chain links TRBV12-5 to TRBJ2-4, with 7 bases that match TRBD2. The CDR3 covers 15 residues. The V segment lost 5 bases and the J segment 6 bases; nucleotides outside the gene matches: 10. Germline lookup yields CDR1 LGHNT and CDR2 FRNRAP. CDR3 nucleotide sequence: TGTGCTAGTGGTAAAAAAACCCCGGGGGGAAACATTCAGTACTTC. Translated: CASGKKTPGGNIQYF. Full variable domain (missing parts from reference TRBV12-5 and TRBJ2-4): DARVTQTPRHKVTEMGQEVTMRCQPILGHNTVFWYRQTMMQGLELLAYFRNRAPLDDSGMPKDRFSAEMPDATLATLKIQPSEPRDSAVYFCASGKKTPGGNIQYFGAGTRLSVL.

This clonotype came up a few times. V usage is TRBV6-5 and J usage is TRBJ1-5; D gene uncertain. This CDR3 spans 12 amino acids. V lost 6 bases and J lost 1, with 4 bases in between. Germline V gene data show CDR1 as MNHEY and CDR2 as SVGAGI. The CDR3 DNA follows: TGTGCCAGCAGGGCGAGCAATCAGCCCCAGCATTTT. This codes for CASRASNQPQHF.

The chain links TRBV5-1 to TRBJ2-7; 8 bases are shared with TRBD2. CDR1 SGHRS and CDR2 YFSETQ come from the germline V gene. Trimming removed 3 bases from V and 2 bases from J; junction bases left unmatched: 10. The CDR3 is 16 residues long. The CDR3 spells CASSSIQGLDTYEQYF. The CDR3 bases are TGCGCCAGCAGCTCCATACAGGGACTAGATACCTACGAGCAGTACTTC.

This clonotype was counted a few times. The chain joins TRBV19 to TRBJ2-2; 9 bases match TRBD1. The ends lost 6 bases at V and 3 bases at J; junction bases unmatched: 8. The CDR3 is 16 residues long. CDR1 is LNHDA, CDR2 SQIVND, per germline (reference sequence). As DNA, the CDR3 is TGTGCCAGTAGAAGCAGGGACAGGGTATACACCGGGGAGCTGTTTTTT. It yields the protein CASRSRDRVYTGELFF.

This clonotype appeared a few times. The V call is TRBV6-1, the J call TRBJ1-2; TRBD1 aligns across 7 bases. The CDR3 is 15 amino acids. The germline V gene has CDR1 MNHNS and CDR2 SASEGT. The V gene end was trimmed by 6 bases and the J gene end by 0 bases; junction bases not matched to a gene: 7. CDR3 nucleotide sequence: TGTGCCAGCAGCTCTAGGGGGCTGTCTAACTATGGCTACACCTTC. This sequence encodes CASSSRGLSNYGYTF.

This clonotype was seen more than once but under ten times. The chain combines TRBV9 with TRBJ2-7; TRBD2 is a possible D gene (6 bases). Trimming stripped 2 bases from V and 0 bases from J, with 12 bases between. The CDR3 is made up of 15 amino acids. Germline V lookup: CDR1 SGDLS, CDR2 YYNGEE. CDR3 residues: CASSVGGRPSYEQYF. CDR3 DNA: TGTGCCAGCAGCGTGGGGGGAAGGCCCTCCTACGAGCAGTACTTC.

This clonotype has a handful of counts. This chain connects TRBV5-6 to TRBJ2-1, with D unresolved. The CDR3 has 14 residues. CDR1 is SGHDT, CDR2 YYEEEE, per germline. Trimming cost V 4 bases and J 10 bases, with 18 bases left between them. The CDR3 here is CASSPSPTTVEQFF. The DNA for the CDR3 is TGTGCCAGCAGCCCGTCCCCTACTACAGTGGAGCAGTTCTTC.

The chain uses TRBV6-1 and TRBJ2-7, with TRBD2 matching 8 bases. The CDR3 covers 14 residues. Per the germline V gene, CDR1 is MNHNS and CDR2 is SASEGT. Trimming removed 8 bases from V and 3 bases from J; junction bases left unmatched: 9. CDR3 region: CASGVRGLVYEQYF. CDR3 nucleotides: TGTGCCAGCGGCGTTCGGGGACTAGTCTACGAGCAGTACTTC.

This clonotype was seen ten or more times. The gene calls are TRBV12-3 or TRBV12-4 and TRBJ2-4; D gene unclear. The CDR3 contains 12 residues. Trimming shortened V by 6 bases and J by 1 base, and 4 bases separated the two germline ends. This chain's CDR3 is CASRGAKNIQYF. The CDR3 region has the DNA TGTGCCAGCAGAGGTGCCAAAAACATTCAGTACTTC.

In its sample, this clonotype was seen a few times. The CDR3 is CSASRGLLYEQYF. CDR3 sequence (DNA): TGCAGTGCTAGCCGGGGCCTGCTTTACGAGCAGTACTTC. The chain combines TRBV20-1 with TRBJ2-7; D tentatively fits TRBD1 or TRBD2 (5 bases each). The CDR3 has 13 amino acids. Per the germline V gene, CDR1 is DFQATT and CDR2 is SNEGSKA (reference sequence). V gave up 3 bases and J gave up 4 bases, with 13 bases separating them.

The sample holds a few counts of this clonotype. The CDR3 nucleotides read TGCGCCAGCAGCTCGTGGACAAGCAACAATGAGCAGTTCTTC. It is translated as CASSSWTSNNEQFF. The genes are TRBV5-1 and TRBJ2-1; D may be TRBD1 (5 bases). V gave up 3 bases and J gave up 5 bases, with 12 bases separating them. This CDR3 has 14 residues. Germline CDR1 SGHRS, CDR2 YFSETQ.

This clonotype was seen repeatedly, ten times or more. V usage is TRBV5-1 and J usage is TRBJ2-3, with D possibly TRBD1 on 6 matching bases. The CDR3 loop spans 14 amino acids. Trimming pared 7 bases from V and 2 bases from J, leaving 14 bases between. Germline CDR1 SGHRS, CDR2 YFSETQ. The CDR3 protein is CASSPDSNTDTQYF. For the CDR3, the DNA is TGCGCCAGCTCACCGGACAGTAACACAGATACGCAGTATTTT.

This clonotype was recorded a few times. V gene TRBV15 combines with J gene TRBJ2-7; a possible D gene is TRBD2 (5 bases). The germline V gene encodes CDR1 LNHNV and CDR2 YYDKDF (reference sequence). The ends were cut back, 5 bases at V and 6 bases at J, with 14 bases in the middle. CDR3 length: 13 residues. CDR3 loop: CATSAPGFREQYF. Written as DNA, the CDR3 is TGTGCCACCAGCGCCCCGGGGTTTCGCGAGCAGTACTTC.

The genes are TRBV5-1 and TRBJ1-4, with a possible D match to TRBD1 (5 bases). The CDR3 contains 15 residues. Germline loops: CDR1 SGHRS, CDR2 YFSETQ. Between the trimmed V and J ends, which lost 5 bases and 6 bases, there was a span of 17 bases. For the CDR3, the DNA is TGCGCCAGCAGTCGACAGTCAGATACCTATGAAAAACTGTTTTTT. Its protein product is CASSRQSDTYEKLFF.

This rearrangement joins TRBV5-1 to TRBJ1-4, with a weak D call TRBD1 (6 bases). Trimming left V 2 bases short and J 8 bases short, with 13 bases between. Germline V lookup: CDR1 SGHRS, CDR2 YFSETQ. The CDR3 has 14 amino acids. CDR3 nucleotides: TGCGCCAGCAGCTTCACAGGGATCCGGGAAAAACTGTTTTTT. Translation gives CASSFTGIREKLFF.

The gene calls are TRBV20-1 and TRBJ2-2, with D unclear. CDR3 length: 15 amino acids. Trimming removed 3 bases at V and 0 bases at J, with 11 bases between. CDR1 and CDR2 from the germline V gene are DFQATT and SNEGSKA (reference sequence). CDR3 region: CSARNNLANTGELFF. CDR3 nucleotide sequence: TGCAGTGCTAGGAACAATTTGGCGAACACCGGGGAGCTGTTTTTT.

The V gene is TRBV19, the J gene TRBJ2-1; 13 bases are shared with TRBD2. The germline V gene encodes CDR1 LNHDA and CDR2 SQIVND (reference sequence). The CDR3 covers 19 residues. With 4 bases clipped from V and 0 bases from J, the junction kept 9 bases outside the gene matches. The chain's CDR3 is CASSRTSGSFPSSYNEQFF. CDR3 nucleotide sequence: TGTGCCAGTAGTAGGACTAGCGGGAGCTTCCCGAGCTCCTACAATGAGCAGTTCTTC.

This clonotype came up many times. The chain recombines TRBV27 with TRBJ2-3; D is unclear. Germline CDR1 MNHEY, CDR2 SMNVEV (reference sequence). Trimming took off 5 bases at V and 1 base at J, with 13 bases between the two ends. This CDR3 has 15 amino acids. In DNA form, the CDR3 reads TGTGCCAGCAGTCTGACCCTGACCCGCACAGATACGCAGTATTTT. Translating gives CASSLTLTRTDTQYF.

This clonotype was seen at least ten times. The chain employs TRBV9 and TRBJ2-5; 8 positions agree with TRBD1. J lost 2 bases, V lost 3 bases, and 12 bases had no gene match. Germline loops: CDR1 SGDLS, CDR2 YYNGEE. This CDR3 has 17 residues. The CDR3 spells CASSDSDRGPKQETQYF. CDR3 bases: TGTGCCAGCAGCGACAGTGACAGGGGCCCGAAGCAAGAGACCCAGTACTTC.

This clonotype was counted a few times. This chain joins TRBV9 and TRBJ2-4, with 11 bases aligning to TRBD1. Trimming at V came to 0 bases and at J to 0 bases, leaving 14 bases not matched to a gene. The germline V gene encodes CDR1 SGDLS and CDR2 YYNGEE. The CDR3 is 21 residues long. As DNA, the CDR3 is TGTGCCAGCAGCGTAGGACCAGCTCGGGACAGGGGGTCCTTAGCCAAAAACATTCAGTACTTC. It codes for CASSVGPARDRGSLAKNIQYF.